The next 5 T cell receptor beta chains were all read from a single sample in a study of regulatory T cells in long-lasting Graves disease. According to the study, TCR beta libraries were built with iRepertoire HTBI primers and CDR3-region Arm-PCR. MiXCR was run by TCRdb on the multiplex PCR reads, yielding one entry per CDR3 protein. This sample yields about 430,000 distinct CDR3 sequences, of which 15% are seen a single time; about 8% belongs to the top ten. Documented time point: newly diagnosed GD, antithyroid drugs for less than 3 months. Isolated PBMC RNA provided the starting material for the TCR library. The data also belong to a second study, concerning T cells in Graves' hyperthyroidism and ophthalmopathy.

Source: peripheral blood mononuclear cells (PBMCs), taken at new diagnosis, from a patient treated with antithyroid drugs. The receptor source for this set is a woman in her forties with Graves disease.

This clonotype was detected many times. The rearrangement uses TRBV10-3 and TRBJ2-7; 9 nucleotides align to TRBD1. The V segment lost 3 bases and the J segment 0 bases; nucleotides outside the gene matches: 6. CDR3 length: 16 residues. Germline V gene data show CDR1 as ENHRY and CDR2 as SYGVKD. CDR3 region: CAISEGDRASSYEQYF. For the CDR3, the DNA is TGTGCCATCAGTGAAGGGGACAGGGCAAGCTCCTACGAGCAGTACTTC.

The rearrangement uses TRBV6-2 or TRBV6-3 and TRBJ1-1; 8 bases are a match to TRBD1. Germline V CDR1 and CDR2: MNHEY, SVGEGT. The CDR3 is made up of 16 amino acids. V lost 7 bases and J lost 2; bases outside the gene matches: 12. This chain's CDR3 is CASTTRTGIYNTEAFF. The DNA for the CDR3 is TGTGCCAGCACCACAAGGACAGGGATATATAACACTGAAGCTTTCTTT.

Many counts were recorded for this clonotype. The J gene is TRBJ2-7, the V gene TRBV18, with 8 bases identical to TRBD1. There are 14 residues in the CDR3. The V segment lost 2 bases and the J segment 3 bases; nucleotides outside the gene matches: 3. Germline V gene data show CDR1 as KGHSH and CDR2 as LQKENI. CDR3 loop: CASSPDTGGYEQYF. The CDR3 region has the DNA TGTGCCAGCTCACCAGATACAGGGGGCTACGAGCAGTACTTC. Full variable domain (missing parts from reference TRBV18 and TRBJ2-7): NAGVMQNPRHLVRRRGQEARLRCSPMKGHSHVYWYRQLPEEGLKFMVYLQKENIIDESGMPKERFSAEFPKEGPSILRIQQVVRGDSAAYFCASSPDTGGYEQYFGPGTRLTVT.

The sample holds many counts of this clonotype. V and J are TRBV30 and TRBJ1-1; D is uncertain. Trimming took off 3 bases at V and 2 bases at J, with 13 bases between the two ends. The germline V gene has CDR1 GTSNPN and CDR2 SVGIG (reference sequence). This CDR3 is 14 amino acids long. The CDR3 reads CAWRRELINTEAFF. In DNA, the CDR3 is TGTGCCTGGAGACGGGAACTGATTAACACTGAAGCTTTCTTT.

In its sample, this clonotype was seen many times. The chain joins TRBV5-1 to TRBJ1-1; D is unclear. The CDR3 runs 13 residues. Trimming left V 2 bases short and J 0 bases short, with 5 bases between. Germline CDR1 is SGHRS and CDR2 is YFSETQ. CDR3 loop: CASSLRVNTEAFF. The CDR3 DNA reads TGCGCCAGCAGCTTAAGGGTGAACACTGAAGCTTTCTTT.